The rows below give T cell receptor beta chains drawn from one sample of a study of T cells in Graves' hyperthyroidism and ophthalmopathy. One entry per CDR3 protein, called by TCRdb with MiXCR from the multiplex PCR reads. The sample holds more than 550,000 distinct CDR3 sequences, under 20% seen once. Sequenced sample: blood. These TCRs come from a woman in her 50s with Graves' hyperthyroidism that later progressed to Graves' ophthalmopathy. Each CDR3 is given with its conserved first and last residue. D genes are given only for firm matches. Clone size, where shown, is once, few, many, or a class for clones that have expanded.

>TRBV6-1|TRBJ2-3|.|.
CASSEAGGLVTDTQYF
TGTGCCAGCAGTGAAGCGGGGGGTCTTGTTACAGATACGCAGTATTTT
>TRBV30|TRBJ1-4|many|.
CACHDGGASEKLFF
TGTGCCTGTCACGACGGGGGGGCTAGTGAAAAACTGTTTTTT
>TRBV6-1|TRBJ1-5|.|.
CASSSLRRVGNQPQHF
TGTGCCAGCAGTTCCCTGAGAAGGGTGGGCAATCAGCCCCAGCATTTT
>TRBV2|TRBJ1-6|many|.
CASSPKSSYNSPLHF
TGTGCCAGCAGTCCCAAGAGCTCCTATAATTCACCCCTCCACTTT
>TRBV5-1|TRBJ1-1|.|TRBD1
CASSARQGWDTEAFF
TGCGCCAGCAGCGCCCGACAGGGTTGGGACACTGAAGCTTTCTTT
>TRBV2|TRBJ2-2|many|.
CASSLEGSNTGELFF
TGTGCCAGCAGTCTGGAGGGGTCGAACACCGGGGAGCTGTTTTTT
>TRBV27|TRBJ2-1|many|.
CASSPFQSSYNEQFF
TGTGCCAGCAGTCCCTTTCAGAGCTCCTACAATGAGCAGTTCTTC
>TRBV28|TRBJ2-3|few|TRBD1
CASRTISSTGGSDTQYF
TGTGCCAGCAGGACGATTTCTTCGACAGGGGGATCAGATACGCAGTATTTT
>TRBV11-2|TRBJ2-1|.|TRBD1
CASSLLTDRGRKGYSEQFF
TGTGCCAGCAGCCTCCTAACTGACAGGGGACGCAAGGGTTATAGTGAGCAGTTCTTC
>TRBV20-1|TRBJ2-2|many|.
CSAREAGSRGLFF
TGCAGTGCTAGAGAGGCAGGGAGCAGGGGACTGTTTTTT
>TRBV4-1|TRBJ2-3|few|.
CASSQEGGGLTDTQYF
TGCGCCAGCAGCCAAGAGGGGGGGGGCCTTACAGATACGCAGTATTTT
>TRBV30|TRBJ2-7|many|TRBD1
CAWNRDRVSEQYF
TGTGCCTGGAATCGGGACAGGGTCTCTGAGCAGTACTTC
>TRBV6-2/TRBV6-3|TRBJ1-4|.|.
CASKHKLEGEKLFF
TGTGCCAGCAAACACAAACTCGAAGGTGAAAAACTGTTTTTT
>TRBV19|TRBJ1-1|few|TRBD1
CASRDRVERAEAFF
TGTGCCAGTCGGGACAGGGTAGAACGGGCTGAAGCTTTCTTT
>TRBV19|TRBJ2-1|.|TRBD2
CASSSPGGNNEQFF
TGTGCCAGTAGTTCCCCGGGAGGCAACAATGAGCAGTTCTTC
>TRBV6-1|TRBJ2-2|.|TRBD1
CASVPYLGTGGTGELFF
TGTGCCAGCGTCCCATACCTGGGGACAGGGGGCACCGGGGAGCTGTTTTTT
>TRBV15|TRBJ1-5|few|TRBD1
CATSRDLGQGAQPQHF
TGTGCCACCAGCAGAGATTTAGGACAGGGTGCTCAGCCCCAGCATTTT
>TRBV20-1|TRBJ2-2|few|TRBD2
CSAPNSGGAPGELFF
TGCAGTGCTCCAAATAGCGGGGGGGCCCCCGGGGAGCTGTTTTTT
>TRBV12-3/TRBV12-4|TRBJ1-1|many|.
CASSSTTANTEAFF
TGTGCCAGCAGTTCCACCACAGCGAACACTGAAGCTTTCTTT
>TRBV11-3|TRBJ2-3|few|.
CASSDTTDTQYF
TGTGCCAGCAGCGACACCACAGATACGCAGTATTTT
>TRBV9|TRBJ2-3|few|TRBD2
CASSVGLAGVTDTQYF
TGTGCCAGCAGCGTAGGACTAGCGGGGGTCACAGATACGCAGTATTTT
>TRBV5-4|TRBJ2-3|few|TRBD1
CASSRRQGGGTQYF
TGTGCCAGCAGCCGACGACAGGGGGGAGGGACGCAGTATTTT
>TRBV9|TRBJ2-1|few|TRBD2
CASSVEAGGPYNKQFF
TGTGCCAGCAGCGTAGAAGCGGGGGGGCCATACAATAAGCAGTTCTTC
>TRBV2|TRBJ2-1|.|TRBD2
CARSSGGGEQFF
TGTGCCAGAAGCAGTGGGGGAGGGGAGCAGTTCTTC
>TRBV6-1|TRBJ2-5|many|.
CASRHGETQYF
TGTGCCAGCAGGCATGGCGAGACCCAGTACTTC
>TRBV9|TRBJ2-7|.|TRBD1
CASSALDRHEQYF
TGTGCCAGCAGCGCATTGGACAGGCACGAGCAGTACTTC
>TRBV27|TRBJ1-2|.|.
CASRSDWGYTF
TGTGCCAGCAGATCTGACTGGGGCTACACCTTC
>TRBV4-1|TRBJ1-1|.|.
CASSPQPGSEAFF
TGCGCCAGCAGCCCTCAACCGGGCTCTGAAGCTTTCTTT
>TRBV19|TRBJ2-5|.|TRBD1
CASSLIQGATETQYF
TGTGCCAGTAGTCTCATACAGGGGGCGACGGAGACCCAGTACTTC
>TRBV29-1|TRBJ1-3|.|.
CSVEAGLGGNTIYF
TGCAGCGTTGAAGCGGGGTTAGGTGGAAACACCATATATTTT
>TRBV6-1|TRBJ1-2|few|TRBD1
CASSNGQGRNGYTF
TGTGCCAGCAGTAACGGACAGGGCAGGAATGGCTACACCTTC
>TRBV14|TRBJ1-6|.|TRBD1
CASSRLGQGEDSSLHF
TGTGCCAGCAGCCGTCTCGGACAGGGGGAAGATTCATCCCTCCACTTT
>TRBV6-2/TRBV6-3|TRBJ1-6|many|TRBD1
CASLRQGAANSPLHF
TGTGCCAGCTTGAGACAGGGGGCAGCTAATTCACCCCTCCACTTT
>TRBV2|TRBJ2-3|many|TRBD2
CASGAGGNTDTQYF
TGTGCCAGCGGAGCGGGGGGAAACACAGATACGCAGTATTTT
>TRBV5-1|TRBJ2-3|few|TRBD2
CASSYGLAGEADTQYF
TGCGCCAGCAGCTACGGACTAGCGGGGGAGGCAGATACGCAGTATTTT
>TRBV12-3/TRBV12-4|TRBJ2-5|few|.
CASSLSGGGRETQYF
TGTGCCAGCAGTTTGTCAGGGGGCGGGAGAGAGACCCAGTACTTC
>TRBV7-8|TRBJ2-1|.|TRBD1
CASKDRANNEQFF
TGTGCCAGCAAGGACAGGGCTAACAATGAGCAGTTCTTC
>TRBV30|TRBJ1-2|few|TRBD1
CAWTETTGSYGYTF
TGTGCCTGGACTGAAACGACAGGGTCCTATGGCTACACCTTC
>TRBV2|TRBJ1-5|many|.
CASSGADQPQHF
TGTGCCAGCTCGGGGGCAGATCAGCCCCAGCATTTT
>TRBV6-2/TRBV6-3|TRBJ2-7|few|.
CASKRANEQYF
TGTGCCAGCAAGAGGGCCAACGAGCAGTACTTC
>TRBV7-9|TRBJ1-2|.|.
CASSSQASQGTLRGYTF
TGTGCCAGCAGCTCGCAGGCTTCGCAGGGAACCTTGAGGGGCTACACCTTC
>TRBV12-3/TRBV12-4|TRBJ1-2|.|.
CASSFGGAGGYTF
TGTGCCAGCAGTTTCGGCGGTGCCGGAGGCTACACCTTC
>TRBV30|TRBJ1-5|many|.
CAWSPGQVTNQPQHF
TGTGCCTGGAGTCCCGGGCAGGTGACGAATCAGCCCCAGCATTTT
>TRBV2|TRBJ2-1|many|TRBD1
CASTQQGYGEQFF
TGTGCCAGCACCCAACAGGGGTACGGTGAGCAGTTCTTC
>TRBV12-3/TRBV12-4|TRBJ2-3|many|.
CASVGGGIGTQYF
TGTGCCAGCGTTGGAGGGGGCATTGGTACGCAGTATTTT
>TRBV6-2/TRBV6-3|TRBJ1-5|.|.
CASSYSPSGDQPQHF
TGTGCCAGCAGTTACTCGCCCTCTGGAGATCAGCCCCAGCATTTT
>TRBV7-9|TRBJ2-7|many|.
CASSLSRGGVYEQYF
TGTGCCAGCAGCTTAAGTCGCGGAGGGGTCTACGAGCAGTACTTC
>TRBV5-1|TRBJ2-5|few|TRBD2
CASSLGLAGGMETQYF
TGCGCCAGCAGCTTGGGACTAGCGGGGGGCATGGAGACCCAGTACTTC
>TRBV5-1|TRBJ2-2|few|.
CASSKIRVSNTGELFF
TGCGCCAGCAGCAAAATCAGGGTCTCGAACACCGGGGAGCTGTTTTTT